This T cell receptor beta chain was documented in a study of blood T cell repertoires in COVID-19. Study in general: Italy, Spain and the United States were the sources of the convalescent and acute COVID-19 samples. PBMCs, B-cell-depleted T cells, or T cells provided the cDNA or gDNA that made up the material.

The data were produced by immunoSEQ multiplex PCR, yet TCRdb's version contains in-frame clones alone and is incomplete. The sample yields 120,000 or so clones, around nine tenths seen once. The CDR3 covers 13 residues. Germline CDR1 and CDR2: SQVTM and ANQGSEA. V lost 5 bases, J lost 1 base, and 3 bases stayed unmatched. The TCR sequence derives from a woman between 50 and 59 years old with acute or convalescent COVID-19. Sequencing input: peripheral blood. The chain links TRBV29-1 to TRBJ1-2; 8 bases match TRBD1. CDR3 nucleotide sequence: TGCAGCGTTCCGGGACAGGTTAACTATGGCTACACCTTC. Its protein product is CSVPGQVNYGYTF.